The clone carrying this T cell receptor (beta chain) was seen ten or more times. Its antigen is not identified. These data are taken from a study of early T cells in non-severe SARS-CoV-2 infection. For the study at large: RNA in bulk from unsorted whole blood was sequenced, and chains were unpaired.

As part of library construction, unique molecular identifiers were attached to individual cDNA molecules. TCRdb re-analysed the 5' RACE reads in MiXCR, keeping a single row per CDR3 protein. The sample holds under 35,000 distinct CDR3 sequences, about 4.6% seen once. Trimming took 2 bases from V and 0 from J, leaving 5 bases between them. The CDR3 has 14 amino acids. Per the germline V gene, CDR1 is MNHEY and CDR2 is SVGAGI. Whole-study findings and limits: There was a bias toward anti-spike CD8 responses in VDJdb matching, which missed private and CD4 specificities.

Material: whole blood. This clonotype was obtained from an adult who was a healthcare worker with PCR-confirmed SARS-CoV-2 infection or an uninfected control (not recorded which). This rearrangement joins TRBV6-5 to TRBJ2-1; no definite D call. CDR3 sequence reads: CASSYMSSYNEQFF. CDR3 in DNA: TGTGCCAGCAGTTACATGAGCTCCTACAATGAGCAGTTCTTC.